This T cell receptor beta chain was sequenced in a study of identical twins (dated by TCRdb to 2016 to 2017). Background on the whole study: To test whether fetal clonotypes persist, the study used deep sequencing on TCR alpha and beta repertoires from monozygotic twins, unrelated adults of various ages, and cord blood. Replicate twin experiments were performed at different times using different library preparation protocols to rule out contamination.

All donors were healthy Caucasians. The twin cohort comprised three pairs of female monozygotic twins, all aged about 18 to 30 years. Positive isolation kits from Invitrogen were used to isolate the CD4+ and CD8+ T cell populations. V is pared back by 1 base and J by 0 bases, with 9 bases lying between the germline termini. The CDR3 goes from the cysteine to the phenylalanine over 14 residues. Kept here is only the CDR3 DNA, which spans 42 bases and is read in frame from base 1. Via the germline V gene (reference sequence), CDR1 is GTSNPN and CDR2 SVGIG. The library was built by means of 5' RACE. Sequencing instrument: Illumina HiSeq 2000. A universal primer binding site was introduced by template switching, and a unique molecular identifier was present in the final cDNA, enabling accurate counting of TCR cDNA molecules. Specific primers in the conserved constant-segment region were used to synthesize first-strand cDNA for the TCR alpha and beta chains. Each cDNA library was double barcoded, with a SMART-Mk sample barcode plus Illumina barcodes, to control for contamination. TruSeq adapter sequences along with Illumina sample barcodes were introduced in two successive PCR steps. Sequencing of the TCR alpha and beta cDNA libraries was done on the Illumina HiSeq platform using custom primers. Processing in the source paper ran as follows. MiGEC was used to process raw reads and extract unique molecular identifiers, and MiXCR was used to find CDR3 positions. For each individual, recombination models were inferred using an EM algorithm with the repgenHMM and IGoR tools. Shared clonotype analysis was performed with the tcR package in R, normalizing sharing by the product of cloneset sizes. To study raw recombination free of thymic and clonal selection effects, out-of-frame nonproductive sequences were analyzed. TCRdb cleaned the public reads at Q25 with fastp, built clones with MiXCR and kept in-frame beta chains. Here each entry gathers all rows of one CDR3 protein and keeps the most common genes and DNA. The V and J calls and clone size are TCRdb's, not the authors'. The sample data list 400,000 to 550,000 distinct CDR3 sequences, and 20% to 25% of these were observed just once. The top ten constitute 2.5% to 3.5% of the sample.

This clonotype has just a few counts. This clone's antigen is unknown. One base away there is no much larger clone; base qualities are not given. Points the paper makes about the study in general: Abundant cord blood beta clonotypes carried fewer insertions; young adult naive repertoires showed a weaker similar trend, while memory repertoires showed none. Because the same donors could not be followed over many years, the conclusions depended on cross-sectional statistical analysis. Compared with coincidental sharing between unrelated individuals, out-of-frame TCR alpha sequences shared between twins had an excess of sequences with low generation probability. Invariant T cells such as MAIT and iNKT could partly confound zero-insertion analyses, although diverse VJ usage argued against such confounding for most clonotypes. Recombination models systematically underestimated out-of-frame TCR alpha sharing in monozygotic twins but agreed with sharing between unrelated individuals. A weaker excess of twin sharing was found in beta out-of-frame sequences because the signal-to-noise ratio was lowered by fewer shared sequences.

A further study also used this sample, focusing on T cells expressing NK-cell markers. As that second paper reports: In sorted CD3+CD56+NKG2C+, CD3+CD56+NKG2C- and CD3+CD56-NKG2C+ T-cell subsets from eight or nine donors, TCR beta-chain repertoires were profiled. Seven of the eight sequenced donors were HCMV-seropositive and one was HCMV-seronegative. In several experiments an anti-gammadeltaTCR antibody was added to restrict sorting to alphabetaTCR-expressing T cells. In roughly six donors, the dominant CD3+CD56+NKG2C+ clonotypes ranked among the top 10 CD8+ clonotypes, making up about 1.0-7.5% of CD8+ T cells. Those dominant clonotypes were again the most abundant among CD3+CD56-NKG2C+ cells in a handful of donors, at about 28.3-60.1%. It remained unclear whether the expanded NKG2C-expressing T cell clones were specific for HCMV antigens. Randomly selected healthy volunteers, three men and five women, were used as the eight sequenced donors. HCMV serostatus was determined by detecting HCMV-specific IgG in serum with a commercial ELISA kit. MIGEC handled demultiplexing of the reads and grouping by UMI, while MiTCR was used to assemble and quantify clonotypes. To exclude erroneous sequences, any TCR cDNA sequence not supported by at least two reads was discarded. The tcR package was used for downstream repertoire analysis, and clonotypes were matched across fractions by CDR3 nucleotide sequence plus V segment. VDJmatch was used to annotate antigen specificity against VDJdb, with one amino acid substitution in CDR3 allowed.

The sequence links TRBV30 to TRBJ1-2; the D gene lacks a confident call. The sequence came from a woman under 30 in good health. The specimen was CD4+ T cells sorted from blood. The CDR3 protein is CAWSASSSNYGYTF. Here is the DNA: TGTGCCTGGAGTGCGAGCAGCTCTAACTATGGCTACACCTTC.